The 26 T cell receptor beta chains reported below all come from one sample, sequenced in a study of glioma-infiltrating T cells. Amplification of TCR alpha and beta CDR3 regions from RNA used iRepertoire nested multiplex PCR. TCRdb reanalysed the multiplex PCR reads using MiXCR and keeps one entry per CDR3 protein. There are a few thousand distinct CDR3 sequences in the sample; 65% to 90% occur only once, and around 40% lies in the top ten. The sample was glioma tissue, nonneoplastic brain tissue, or PBMCs (not recorded which). The source of these receptors is a human donor with low-grade glioma or glioblastoma, undergoing nonglioma brain surgery, or in good health (not recorded which).

Worth noting for this clonotype: Because this beta chain is a stray read in a library intended to capture alpha chains, its abundance should not be given much weight. V gene TRBV27 combines with J gene TRBJ2-7, with a possible D match to TRBD1 (6 bases). The CDR3 loop spans 15 amino acids. The germline V gene has CDR1 MNHEY and CDR2 SMNVEV (reference sequence). Trimming removed 5 bases from V and 0 bases from J, with 14 bases in between. As DNA, the CDR3 is TGTGCCAGCAGTAAAACTACGACAGGCTCCTACGAGCAGTACTTC. It translates to CASSKTTTGSYEQYF.

Notes on this clonotype: This beta chain appears as a stray read in a library generated for alpha chains; its size is not informative. The V and J genes are TRBV7-9 and TRBJ1-5; D may be TRBD1 (5 bases). There are 13 residues in the CDR3. Trimming stripped 6 bases from V and 1 base from J, with 7 bases between. CDR1 SEHNR and CDR2 FQNEAQ come from the germline V gene (reference sequence). In nucleotides, the CDR3 is TGTGCCAGCAGTAGGGGAAGCAATCAGCCCCAGCATTTT. Its translation: CASSRGSNQPQHF. Using reference TRBV7-9 and TRBJ1-5 for the parts outside the CDR3, the full variable domain is DTGVSQNPRHKITKRGQNVTFRCDPISEHNRLYWYRQTLGQGPEFLTYFQNEAQLEKSRLLSDRFSAERPKGSFSTLEIQRTEQGDSAMYLCASSRGSNQPQHFGDGTRLSIL.

Remarks on this clonotype: The library was built for alpha chains, so this beta chain is an off-target read and its size means little. The chain couples TRBV20-1 to TRBJ2-5; 7 bases line up with TRBD1. With 4 bases clipped from V and 1 base from J, the junction kept 3 bases outside the gene matches. Germline values: CDR1 DFQATT, CDR2 SNEGSKA (reference sequence). The CDR3 consists of 13 residues. The CDR3 coding sequence is TGCAGTGCTACCGGGACAGTCCAAGAGACCCAGTACTTC. Protein product: CSATGTVQETQYF.

As concerns this clonotype: This beta chain came through as a stray read in a library set up for alpha chains, and its size says little. This chain links TRBV27 with TRBJ2-3, with D perhaps TRBD1 (6 bases). This CDR3 has 15 amino acids. The V gene's germline CDR1 is MNHEY and CDR2 SMNVEV (reference sequence). The V end was cut by 4 bases, the J end by 0 bases, with 11 bases between. CDR3 protein: CASSSRQVSTDTQYF. CDR3 coding DNA: TGTGCCAGCAGTTCCCGACAGGTTAGCACAGATACGCAGTATTTT.

As for this clonotype: Within a library made for alpha chains, this beta chain is off target, and its count is uninformative. This chain joins TRBV7-2 and TRBJ2-5; D may match TRBD1 or TRBD2 (6 bases each). The ends were cut back, 2 bases at V and 4 bases at J, with 14 bases in the middle. Germline V gene sequence: CDR1 SGHTA, CDR2 FQGNSA. The CDR3 spans 15 residues. CDR3 DNA: TGTGCCAGCAGCTTAATAGGCGGAGGGGGAGAGACCCAGTACTTC. It codes for CASSLIGGGGETQYF.

On this clonotype itself: In a library made to pick up alpha chains, this beta chain is a stray read with a size that means little. This sequence joins TRBV20-1 and TRBJ2-1, with D perhaps matching TRBD2 (5 bases). This CDR3 is 15 amino acids long. Deletions cut 0 bases from V and 0 bases from J, with 9 bases between. Germline V gene lookup returns CDR1 DFQATT and CDR2 SNEGSKA (reference sequence). The CDR3 DNA sequence: TGCAGTGCTAGAGATTTCCGGGGCTCCTACAATGAGCAGTTCTTC. Translating gives CSARDFRGSYNEQFF.

A word on this clonotype: This beta chain represents an off-target read in a library built for alpha chains; its size is of limited meaning. The chain joins TRBV11-1 to TRBJ1-5; the D is unclear. The CDR3 is 14 amino acids. CDR1 and CDR2 (germline): SGHAT, FQDESV (reference sequence). The ends were cut back, 5 bases at V and 4 bases at J, with 12 bases in the middle. The CDR3 DNA sequence: TGTGCCAGCAGCCCCGTCGGGGATAATCAGCCCCAGCATTTT. Translating gives CASSPVGDNQPQHF.

Concerning this clonotype itself: This beta chain came through as a stray read in a library set up for alpha chains, and its size says little. The V gene is TRBV12-3 or TRBV12-4, the J gene TRBJ2-7; 9 nucleotides match TRBD1. The V and J ends lost 6 bases and 6 bases, in that order; junction bases with no gene match: 12. The CDR3 length is 15 residues. The CDR3 region is CASSLTGTGKPEQYF. CDR3 coding DNA: TGTGCCAGCAGCCTAACCGGGACAGGGAAACCCGAGCAGTACTTC.

Notes on this clonotype: A library made for alpha chains picked up this beta chain off target, so its size means little. V is TRBV7-6 and J is TRBJ2-3, with unresolved D. CDR1 SGHVS and CDR2 FNYEAQ come from the germline V gene. Trimming took 5 bases from V and 7 from J, leaving 10 bases between them. CDR3 length: 12 amino acids. Written as DNA, the CDR3 is TGTGCCAGCAGCGATCCGGAGAATACGCAGTATTTT. The encoded protein is CASSDPENTQYF.

As concerns this clonotype: This may arise from a read error, as a much more abundant clone is one base away. This beta chain is a stray read from a library made for alpha chains; its abundance is not meaningful. This rearrangement joins TRBV7-9 to TRBJ2-1; D gene unclear. Germline assignment: CDR1 SEHNR and CDR2 FQNEAQ (reference sequence). This CDR3 region has 16 residues. Trimming removed 2 bases from V and 8 bases from J, with 19 bases in between. CDR3 protein: CASSLLVGTSFDEQFF. CDR3 in DNA: TGTGCCAGCAGCTTATTGGTGGGAACTTCCTTTGATGAGCAGTTCTTC.

A remark on this clonotype: With the library built for alpha chains, this beta chain is off target and its frequency is not meaningful. The rearrangement links TRBV27 to TRBJ2-5, with 13 bases identical to TRBD2. CDR1 and CDR2 (germline): MNHEY, SMNVEV (reference sequence). The CDR3 length is 14 residues. The trim removed 11 bases at V and 1 base at J, leaving 4 bases unmatched. Here the CDR3 reads CAEGTSGVQETQYF. The CDR3 DNA follows: TGTGCCGAGGGGACTAGCGGGGTCCAAGAGACCCAGTACTTC.

Worth noting for this clonotype: Little can be read into the size of this beta chain, an off-target read in a library designed for alpha chains. This chain links TRBV6-2 or TRBV6-3 with TRBJ2-5, with unresolved D. Between the trimmed V and J ends, which lost 0 bases and 0 bases, there was a span of 11 bases. The CDR3 is 16 amino acids. CDR1 is MNHEY and CDR2 is SVGEGT in the germline V gene. CDR3 in amino acids: CASSYSDTWYQETQYF. CDR3 sequence (DNA): TGTGCCAGCAGTTACTCCGACACTTGGTACCAAGAGACCCAGTACTTC.

This clonotype was found a few times. A library made for alpha chains picked up this beta chain off target, so its size means little. CDR3 bases: TGCAGTGCTACACCGGGACTTAGCAGCCACGAGCAGTACTTC. As protein: CSATPGLSSHEQYF. The chain links TRBV20-1 to TRBJ2-7; a possible D gene is TRBD2 (6 bases). CDR3 length: 14 amino acids. V lost 4 bases and J 5 bases, leaving 18 bases between the germline ends. From germline, CDR1 is DFQATT and CDR2 SNEGSKA (reference sequence).

A single count supports this clonotype. This beta chain slipped into a library made for alpha chains as a stray read, so its size is not meaningful. The chain is built from TRBV10-3 and TRBJ2-3; D is uncertain. Trimming pared 11 bases from V and 5 bases from J, leaving 14 bases between. The CDR3 covers 12 residues. Germline lookup yields CDR1 ENHRY and CDR2 SYGVKD. The CDR3 protein is CALRDSGDTQYF. The CDR3 DNA follows: TGTGCCTTAAGGGATTCGGGAGATACGCAGTATTTT.

As for this clonotype: The size of this beta chain means little, since it is a stray read in a library made for alpha chains. This rearrangement joins TRBV27 to TRBJ1-1; 7 bases are shared with TRBD1. CDR3 size: 14 residues. Germline lookup yields CDR1 MNHEY and CDR2 SMNVEV (reference sequence). With 3 bases clipped from V and 4 bases from J, the junction kept 5 bases outside the gene matches. The CDR3 loop reads CASSFLGQVTEAFF. The CDR3 DNA is TGTGCCAGCAGTTTCCTCGGACAGGTCACTGAAGCTTTCTTT.

For this clonotype: This beta chain turned up in a library designed for alpha chains; as an off-target read, its abundance says little. The chain recombines TRBV7-2 with TRBJ2-5; D gene uncertain. This CDR3 region has 13 residues. Germline values: CDR1 SGHTA, CDR2 FQGNSA. V was clipped by 0 bases and J by 2 bases, with 4 bases between them. The CDR3 spells CASSLAFQETQYF. The CDR3 coding sequence is TGTGCCAGCAGCTTAGCTTTTCAAGAGACCCAGTACTTC.

Turning to this clonotype: Because this beta chain is a stray read in a library intended to capture alpha chains, its abundance should not be given much weight. J is TRBJ1-1 and V is TRBV4-1; maybe TRBD1 (6 bases). The CDR3 covers 14 residues. The germline V gene has CDR1 MGHRA and CDR2 YSYEKL. Trimming stripped 4 bases from V and 1 base from J, with 10 bases between. The CDR3 region is CASSLGHSNTEAFF. The CDR3 DNA is TGCGCCAGCAGCCTGGGACATTCGAACACTGAAGCTTTCTTT.

About this clonotype: The conserved closing phenylalanine or tryptophan is absent in this CDR3, likely reflecting a read error. This beta chain is an unintended read in a library built for alpha chains; its size means little. The chain links TRBV6-2 or TRBV6-3 to TRBJ2-1; D call uncertain. The length of the CDR3 is 13 residues. The V end lost 0 bases, the J end lost 7 bases, and 7 bases lay between the germline ends. Germline-derived CDR1 and CDR2 are MNHEY and SVGEGT. CDR3 nucleotide sequence: TGTGCCAGCAGTTACTCGAATGTAAATGAGCAGTTCCTC. Translated, it gives CASSYSNVNEQFL.

Concerning this clonotype: Because the library targeted alpha chains, this beta chain is an off-target read whose size means little. This sequence joins TRBV7-2 and TRBJ2-7; D possibly corresponds to TRBD2 (5 bases). Trimming took 7 bases from V and 0 from J, leaving 7 bases between them. The CDR3 loop spans 12 amino acids. Looked up from germline, CDR1 is SGHTA and CDR2 is FQGNSA. The CDR3 DNA reads as TGTGCCAGCAAAGGGAGCTCCTACGAGCAGTACTTC. It specifies CASKGSSYEQYF.

With respect to this clonotype: This beta chain is an off-target read within a library intended for alpha chains, so its frequency means little. The chain recombines TRBV3-1 with TRBJ2-3; TRBD2 matches at 16 bases. Germline assignment: CDR1 LGHDT and CDR2 YNNKEL (reference sequence). V was clipped by 5 bases and J by 5 bases; unmatched bases: 16. This CDR3 contains 20 residues. The CDR3 DNA reads TGTGCCAGCAGCTCGCCGAGGGACCCGGGACTAGCGGGAGGGGTAGATACGCAGTATTTT. It yields the protein CASSSPRDPGLAGGVDTQYF.

As for this clonotype: As an off-target read in a library built for alpha chains, this beta chain has a frequency of little significance. The chain employs TRBV4-3 and TRBJ2-5, with TRBD1 matching over 8 bases. Germline V gene data show CDR1 as LGHNA and CDR2 as YSLEER. This CDR3 comprises 15 residues. V lost 0 bases and J lost 5; bases outside the gene matches: 5. The CDR3 region is CASSQEGRQGETQYF. As DNA, the CDR3 is TGCGCCAGCAGCCAAGAGGGGAGACAGGGGGAGACCCAGTACTTC.

About this clonotype itself: The size of this beta chain means little, since it is a stray read in a library made for alpha chains. The chain combines TRBV20-1 with TRBJ1-2; a possible D gene is TRBD1 (5 bases). CDR3 length: 13 amino acids. V was pared by 0 bases and J by 7 bases, with 12 bases between. Germline loops: CDR1 DFQATT, CDR2 SNEGSKA (reference sequence). The CDR3 is CSARDLGGSGYTF. The CDR3 DNA is TGCAGTGCTAGAGATCTCGGGGGATCTGGCTACACCTTC.

Comments on this clonotype: Because this beta chain is a stray read in a library intended to capture alpha chains, its abundance should not be given much weight. The chain uses TRBV15 and TRBJ2-1; D unclear. This CDR3 contains 11 residues. V lost 3 bases to trimming and J lost 10 bases, with 7 bases between them. The germline V gene encodes CDR1 LNHNV and CDR2 YYDKDF (reference sequence). The CDR3 DNA follows: TGTGCCACCAGCAGGGACGGGGAGCAGTTCTTC. The encoded protein is CATSRDGEQFF.

As regards this clonotype: A library prepared for alpha chains yielded this beta chain as an off-target read; its size is of little meaning. This chain connects TRBV7-9 to TRBJ2-7, with D hard to call. Germline assignment: CDR1 SEHNR and CDR2 FQNEAQ (reference sequence). The CDR3 is made up of 11 amino acids. With 3 bases removed from V and 5 bases from J, the gap between germline ends came to 5 bases. In nucleotides, the CDR3 is TGTGCCAGCAGCTTTAGGGACGAGCAGTACTTC. Residues: CASSFRDEQYF.

This clonotype showed up just once. Within a library made for alpha chains, this beta chain is off target, and its count is uninformative. CDR3 coding DNA: TGTGCCAGCAGCTTAGGAAACAGCAACACTGAAGCTTTCTTT. This translates into CASSLGNSNTEAFF. This chain links TRBV11-1 with TRBJ1-1; no reliable D call. Looked up from germline, CDR1 is SGHAT and CDR2 is FQDESV (reference sequence). V lost 1 base and J lost 2, with 8 bases in between. The CDR3 runs to 14 residues.

Comments on this clonotype: The library was designed around alpha chains, so this beta chain is a stray read whose abundance carries little weight. For the CDR3, the DNA is TGTGCCAGCAGCAGGGACTATCAGGATACGCAGTATTTT. Translated, it gives CASSRDYQDTQYF. The gene calls are TRBV6-2 or TRBV6-3 and TRBJ2-3; 7 bases map to TRBD2. Losses at the gene ends were 6 bases for V and 6 bases for J; bases not matched to a gene: 6. CDR1 MNHEY and CDR2 SVGEGT come from the germline V gene. This CDR3 region has 13 residues.